Listed below are T cell receptor beta chains from one sample, sequenced in a study of spatial heterogeneity in lung cancer. From the 5' RACE reads, TCRdb called clonotypes with MiXCR, one entry per CDR3 protein. The sample holds some 44,000 distinct CDR3 sequences, approximately 13% seen once. This specimen consisted of PBMCs, obtained at surgery. The receptor set was obtained from a male donor with early-stage non-small cell lung cancer. The conserved cysteine and the conserved F or W are not part of the CDR3 here. Fields, in order: V gene, CDR3 protein.

V: TRBV5-1; CDR3: ASSLGQGDGYT
V: TRBV27; CDR3: ASSLQGWSNQPQH
V: TRBV10-2; CDR3: ASKTGRNEQF
V: TRBV2; CDR3: ASSESRISNQPQH
V: TRBV20-1; CDR3: SARGGRISTDTQY
V: TRBV2; CDR3: ASSEGNLSNQPQH
V: TRBV5-6; CDR3: ASSLWYTQETQY
V: TRBV5-1; CDR3: ASSLVIEQF
V: TRBV20-1; CDR3: SARGPNYGYT
V: TRBV2; CDR3: ASSENGGADTQY
V: TRBV20-1; CDR3: SASHRRLAGELF
V: TRBV5-1; CDR3: ASSLGDRASQGYT
V: TRBV12-3/TRBV12-4; CDR3: ASSLQGPNTEAF
V: TRBV7-9; CDR3: ASSPTGGGLYEQY
V: TRBV5-1; CDR3: ASSLERPNEKLF
V: TRBV18; CDR3: ASSPSGGNTEAF
V: TRBV7-9; CDR3: ASSLAGIPMEAF
V: TRBV7-2; CDR3: ASSLGVVREAF
V: TRBV5-4; CDR3: ASSLTDREETQY
V: TRBV28; CDR3: ASSLIRWGQGVGYSYNEQF
V: TRBV2; CDR3: ASSGGQRNTDTQY